This passage covers 7 T cell receptor beta chains from one sample sequenced in a study of shared clonotypes between healthy human individuals. Some clones are missing from TCRdb's copy, which holds only in-frame ones; the method was immunoSEQ multiplex PCR. The top ten clones hold more than 0.85% of a sample with approximately 1,000,000 clones, 77% of them seen once. The sequenced sample was memory CD4+ T cells from PBMCs. The sample's subset: CD45RA-negative fraction. These TCRs come from a man aged 18 to 30 in good health. Some clones in this sample may be carry-over from other donors' samples.

In regard to this clone: The sample carries other DNA sequences with the same CDR3. The gene calls are TRBV27 and TRBJ2-7; D might be TRBD2 (6 bases). The germline gives CDR1 MNHEY, CDR2 SMNVEV (reference sequence). The V gene lost 2 bases and the J gene lost 4 bases, with 12 bases spanning the gap. This CDR3 is 14 amino acids long. The CDR3 sequence: CASSLGGAHYEQYF. The CDR3 nucleotides read TGTGCCAGCAGTTTAGGAGGGGCCCATTACGAGCAGTACTTC.

This clone was counted a few times. The chain uses TRBV30 and TRBJ2-7; D not certain. V was shortened by 0 bases and J by 3 bases, with 9 bases between the two germline ends. The CDR3 extends over 13 amino acids. CDR1 GTSNPN and CDR2 SVGIG come from the germline V gene (reference sequence). The CDR3 bases are TGTGCCTGGAGTGTAGAAAGAGGCTACGAGCAGTACTTC. Encoded protein: CAWSVERGYEQYF.

The chain is built from TRBV28 and TRBJ2-2, with 11 positions matching TRBD1. The CDR3 totals 15 residues. Germline V gives CDR1 MDHEN, CDR2 SYDVKM. After removal of 4 bases from V and 6 bases from J, the junction contained 4 bases not matched to a gene. The CDR3 loop reads CASSYWDRGAGELFF. CDR3 DNA sequence: TGTGCCAGCAGTTATTGGGACAGGGGGGCCGGGGAGCTGTTTTTT.

As to this clone: The junction shows a germline mismatch at one end, possibly a read error. CDR3 residues: CARSFGDTEAFF. The CDR3 coding sequence is TGTGCCAGAAGCTTCGGGGACACTGAAGCTTTCTTT. This chain connects TRBV5-8 to TRBJ1-1; D remains unclear. This CDR3 is 12 amino acids long. Germline assignment: CDR1 SGHTS and CDR2 YDEGEE.

The V call is TRBV7-3, the J call TRBJ2-2, with D unclear. This CDR3 contains 13 residues. V shed 4 bases and J shed 6 bases, with 9 bases lying between them. In germline, CDR1 is SGHTA, CDR2 FQGTGA. The CDR3 nucleotides are TGTGCCAGCAGCTCTCGGAAGGCCGGGGAGCTGTTTTTT. Protein: CASSSRKAGELFF.

V usage is TRBV28 and J usage is TRBJ1-1; tentatively, D is TRBD1 (6 bases). CDR1 is MDHEN, CDR2 SYDVKM, per germline. This CDR3 has 13 amino acids. V was cut by 3 bases and J by 5 bases, with 10 bases left in between. The CDR3 sequence: CASSFQGRTEAFF. Here the CDR3 DNA reads TGTGCCAGCAGTTTCCAGGGGAGGACTGAAGCTTTCTTT.

The chain employs TRBV15 and TRBJ2-7, with D maybe TRBD1 (6 bases). Germline-derived CDR1 and CDR2 are LNHNV and YYDKDF (reference sequence). This CDR3 comprises 16 residues. The ends were cut back, 1 base at V and 3 bases at J, with 16 bases in the middle. CDR3 sequence (DNA): TGTGCCACCAGCAGAGTGTCCCTCCACAGGGACTACGAGCAGTACTTC. The encoded protein is CATSRVSLHRDYEQYF.